The T cell receptor (beta chain) under discussion was sequenced for a study of blood T cell repertoires in COVID-19. The CDR3 is made up of 13 amino acids. Germline V CDR1 and CDR2: SGHDT, YYEEEE. The V and J ends lost 0 bases and 5 bases respectively, with 8 bases between them. Authors' methods: The assay estimated nucleated cells by amplifying reference gene primers. Sequenced by immunoSEQ multiplex PCR; TCRdb stores in-frame clones only, minus some. Clone size and V and J calls were adopted from that table, with D and trimming inferred from the DNA. The sample lists hundreds of thousands of clones, 85% to 90% occurring once.

The sequence was obtained from a woman in her thirties with COVID-19, enrolled during active disease. Material for sequencing was peripheral blood. This chain uses TRBV5-6 with TRBJ1-2, with unresolved D. DNA of the CDR3: TGTGCCAGCAGCTTGGCGGGAAGTTATGGCTACACCTTC. Protein: CASSLAGSYGYTF.